What follows are 24 T cell receptor beta chains derived from one specimen sequenced in a study of CD8 T cells in ankylosing spondylitis. TCRdb analysed the 5' RACE reads with MiXCR anew, one entry per CDR3 protein. Of hundreds of thousands of distinct CDR3 sequences listed, 17% are singletons. Whole-study results and caveats: It appeared that ankylosing spondylitis blood was characterized by a TCR beta motif of roughly 8 highly homologous variants.

The antigens for these receptors are not known. The sample consisted of blood, either unsorted or a sorted T cell fraction (not recorded which). Source of these receptors: a male donor with ankylosing spondylitis.

This clonotype was recorded many times. The chain recombines TRBV6-1 with TRBJ1-2; no firm D call. CDR1 and CDR2 from the germline V gene are MNHNS and SASEGT. The V gene lost 6 bases and the J gene lost 0 bases, with 14 bases spanning the gap. This CDR3 contains 15 residues. DNA for the CDR3: TGTGCCAGCAGCCGCCTGACGGACCCTAACTATGGCTACACCTTC. It codes for CASSRLTDPNYGYTF.

A few counts support this clonotype. The genes are TRBV11-2 and TRBJ2-1; 11 bases align to TRBD2. The CDR3 is made up of 15 amino acids. Unmatched junction bases numbered 6, after V lost 2 bases and J lost 9 bases. CDR1 is SGHAT and CDR2 is FQNNGV in the germline V gene. CDR3 bases: TGTGCCAGCAGCTTAACTAGCGGGAGCTCCGGTGAGCAGTTCTTC. Its protein is CASSLTSGSSGEQFF. The variable domain in full, with the rest retrieved from reference TRBV11-2 and TRBJ2-1, is EAGVAQSPRYKIIEKRQSVAFWCNPISGHATLYWYQQILGQGPKLLIQFQNNGVVDDSQLPKDRFSAERLKGVDSTLKIQPAKLEDSAVYLCASSLTSGSSGEQFFGPGTRLTVL.

The chain carries TRBV7-3 and TRBJ2-1, with D perhaps matching TRBD1 (5 bases). The ends were cut back, 0 bases at V and 9 bases at J, with 18 bases in the middle. This CDR3 region has 16 residues. Germline-derived CDR1 and CDR2 are SGHTA and FQGTGA. CDR3 protein: CASSLTGRQTLTEQFF. CDR3 bases: TGTGCCAGCAGCTTAACGGGTCGACAGACCCTCACTGAGCAGTTCTTC.

This clonotype came up many times. The gene calls are TRBV7-2 and TRBJ2-1; 11 bases map to TRBD2. From germline, CDR1 is SGHTA and CDR2 FQGNSA. CDR3 length: 17 residues. Trimming at V came to 10 bases and at J to 5 bases, leaving 16 bases not matched to a gene. The CDR3 nucleotides read TGTGCCACCGGACCCGGACTCCTAGCGGGGGGAAACAATGAGCAGTTCTTC. The encoded protein is CATGPGLLAGGNNEQFF.

This clonotype occurred a few times. This sequence joins TRBV12-3 or TRBV12-4 and TRBJ1-4; no reliable D call. The CDR3 loop spans 12 amino acids. The V end lost 6 bases, the J end lost 10 bases, and 12 bases lay between the germline ends. The DNA of the CDR3 is TGTGCCAGCAGGGACGTATTCGGAAAACTGTTTTTT. Its translation: CASRDVFGKLFF.

In this sample, this clonotype turned up a few times. The chain links TRBV7-9 to TRBJ1-1; D is perhaps TRBD1 (5 bases). Trimming removed 5 bases from V and 8 bases from J, with 12 bases in between. CDR1 and CDR2 (germline): SEHNR, FQNEAQ (reference sequence). The length of the CDR3 is 12 residues. CDR3: CASSRRDAEAFF. The CDR3, as DNA: TGTGCCAGCAGCCGACGGGACGCCGAAGCTTTCTTT.

This clonotype was seen a few times. The gene calls are TRBV20-1 and TRBJ2-7; D gene ambiguous. V lost 3 bases and J 3 bases, leaving 12 bases between the germline ends. CDR1 and CDR2 (germline): DFQATT, SNEGSKA (reference sequence). This CDR3 is 13 amino acids long. The CDR3 protein is CSASSDSSYEQYF. CDR3 sequence (DNA): TGCAGTGCTAGTTCTGACTCCAGCTACGAGCAGTACTTC.

The genes are TRBV4-1 and TRBJ1-4, with D perhaps matching TRBD1 (5 bases). CDR1 is MGHRA and CDR2 is YSYEKL in the germline V gene. The V gene lost 6 bases and the J gene lost 4 bases, with 15 bases spanning the gap. CDR3 length: 15 residues. CDR3 sequence (DNA): TGCGCCAGCAGGACTTCGGAGGGGTTTAATGAAAAACTGTTTTTT. Its protein is CASRTSEGFNEKLFF.

The rearrangement links TRBV6-1 to TRBJ1-2; D perhaps matches TRBD1 (6 bases). This CDR3 spans 15 amino acids. Germline CDR1 MNHNS, CDR2 SASEGT. The V end lost 6 bases, the J end lost 4 bases, and 18 bases lay between the germline ends. CDR3: CASSLGGGVGYGYTF. The CDR3 DNA follows: TGTGCCAGCAGCCTAGGGGGAGGGGTGGGCTATGGCTACACCTTC.

This clonotype was observed at least ten times. The chain recombines TRBV20-1 with TRBJ2-7; 7 bases match TRBD2. Unmatched junction bases numbered 16, after V lost 3 bases and J lost 5 bases. CDR1 DFQATT and CDR2 SNEGSKA come from the germline V gene (reference sequence). This CDR3 contains 16 residues. In nucleotides, the CDR3 is TGCAGTGCTAGTACCCCCCGGGTAGCGGGCCCCAACGAGCAGTACTTC. It is translated as CSASTPRVAGPNEQYF.

This clonotype was seen many times. V is TRBV12-3 or TRBV12-4 and J is TRBJ1-1; weak D call: TRBD1 (5 bases). Trimming cost V 5 bases and J 0 bases, with 10 bases left between them. The CDR3 has 14 residues. The CDR3 sequence is CASSPTGVNTEAFF. DNA of the CDR3: TGTGCCAGCAGTCCCACAGGAGTGAACACTGAAGCTTTCTTT.

This clonotype turned up a few times. The chain has TRBV28 and TRBJ2-7; perhaps TRBD2 as D (6 bases). The germline V and J ends were trimmed by 5 bases and 2 bases, with 13 bases remaining between them. This CDR3 is 14 amino acids long. The germline V gene encodes CDR1 MDHEN and CDR2 SYDVKM. CDR3 DNA sequence: TGTGCCAGCAGTACTCCCGGGAGAACCTACGAGCAGTACTTC. Translating it yields CASSTPGRTYEQYF.

V and J are TRBV29-1 and TRBJ2-4; D uncertain. Trimming took 6 bases from V and 0 from J, leaving 24 bases between them. Germline CDR1 and CDR2: SQVTM and ANQGSEA. The CDR3 totals 18 residues. The CDR3 DNA follows: TGCAGCGTCGCCCCAGAGGCACCATCTTCAATAGCCAAAAACATTCAGTACTTC. It is translated as CSVAPEAPSSIAKNIQYF.

The rearrangement uses TRBV6-1 and TRBJ2-1, with unresolved D. Germline V CDR1 and CDR2: MNHNS, SASEGT. Trimming took off 6 bases at V and 7 bases at J, with 13 bases between the two ends. This CDR3 region has 13 residues. CDR3 sequence reads: CASSQDGWNEQFF. In nucleotides, the CDR3 is TGTGCCAGCAGCCAGGATGGTTGGAATGAGCAGTTCTTC.

V usage is TRBV7-8 and J usage is TRBJ1-5, with unresolved D. V gave up 2 bases and J gave up 0 bases, with 11 bases separating them. The length of the CDR3 is 16 residues. Germline CDR1 and CDR2: SGHVS and FQNEAQ. The CDR3 nucleotides are TGTGCCAGCAGCTTAAGTCACACAAATAGCAATCAGCCCCAGCATTTT. Protein product: CASSLSHTNSNQPQHF.

V gene TRBV18 combines with J gene TRBJ2-1, with 9 bases fitting TRBD1. The CDR3 covers 16 residues. Germline V lookup: CDR1 KGHSH, CDR2 LQKENI. V lost 6 bases to trimming and J lost 3 bases; unmatched junction nucleotides: 9. The CDR3 spells CASSGRQGESYNEQFF. As DNA, the CDR3 is TGTGCCAGCTCCGGGCGACAGGGGGAGAGCTACAATGAGCAGTTCTTC.

This clonotype was observed at least ten times. The chain is built from TRBV6-1 and TRBJ2-3; D not certain. Germline V gene lookup returns CDR1 MNHNS and CDR2 SASEGT. Trimming removed 4 bases from V and 10 bases from J, with 9 bases in between. The CDR3 length is 11 residues. The CDR3 DNA is TGTGCCAGCAGTGTCCAAGCGCCGCAGTATTTT. This gives the protein CASSVQAPQYF.

The CDR3 DNA reads TGTGCCAGCAGACCTAGCGGGAGCGGCTACAATGAGCAGTTCTTC. Translated, it gives CASRPSGSGYNEQFF. The V call is TRBV27, the J call TRBJ2-1, with 10 nucleotides matching TRBD2. The CDR3 consists of 15 residues. Trimming removed 6 bases from V and 3 bases from J; junction bases left unmatched: 5. Germline loops: CDR1 MNHEY, CDR2 SMNVEV (reference sequence).

There are a few counts of this clonotype. This chain joins TRBV5-1 and TRBJ2-6; D possibly uses TRBD1 or TRBD2 (5 bases each). Between the trimmed V and J ends, which lost 2 bases and 0 bases, there was a span of 12 bases. This CDR3 region has 17 residues. Germline V CDR1 and CDR2: SGHRS, YFSETQ. DNA of the CDR3: TGCGCCAGCAGCTTCGAGGGGTCAAGCTCTGGGGCCAACGTCCTGACTTTC. This codes for CASSFEGSSSGANVLTF.

The rearrangement joins TRBV20-1 to TRBJ1-1; D possibly corresponds to TRBD1 (6 bases). Trimming cost V 3 bases and J 3 bases, with 11 bases left between them. Germline V gives CDR1 DFQATT, CDR2 SNEGSKA (reference sequence). This CDR3 has 13 residues. The CDR3 DNA follows: TGCAGTGCTAGGGGTGGGGGGCACACTGAAGCTTTCTTT. This gives the protein CSARGGGHTEAFF.

This chain uses TRBV20-1 with TRBJ2-1; D could derive from TRBD1 or TRBD2 (6 bases each). V lost 3 bases to trimming and J lost 2 bases, with 8 bases between them. This CDR3 contains 13 residues. Per germline, CDR1 DFQATT and CDR2 SNEGSKA (reference sequence). CDR3 DNA sequence: TGCAGTGCTAGCGGGGGCCCCTACAATGAGCAGTTCTTC. Its translation: CSASGGPYNEQFF.

This clonotype was seen many times. The rearrangement joins TRBV29-1 to TRBJ1-1; D not resolved. This CDR3 contains 10 residues. The V end was cut by 0 bases, the J end by 10 bases, with 6 bases between. CDR1 SQVTM and CDR2 ANQGSEA come from the germline V gene. The CDR3 DNA sequence: TGCAGCGTTGAAGATCAGAGAGCTTTCTTT. This translates into CSVEDQRAFF.

The chain recombines TRBV12-3 or TRBV12-4 with TRBJ2-7; TRBD2 might be the D (5 bases). Trimming cost V 6 bases and J 3 bases, with 9 bases left between them. This CDR3 has 12 residues. CDR3 sequence reads: CASSEDFYEQYF. The CDR3 nucleotides are TGTGCCAGCAGCGAGGACTTCTACGAGCAGTACTTC.

This clonotype has only a few counts. The V call is TRBV28, the J call TRBJ2-1, with 11 nucleotides matching TRBD2. Germline loops: CDR1 MDHEN, CDR2 SYDVKM. The CDR3 loop spans 15 amino acids. V lost 6 bases and J lost 8; bases outside the gene matches: 9. The CDR3 region is CASRGTSGLGDEQFF. CDR3 nucleotide sequence: TGTGCCAGCAGGGGGACTAGCGGCCTTGGGGATGAGCAGTTCTTC. Variable domain in full (rest from reference TRBV28 and TRBJ2-1): DVKVTQSSRYLVKRTGEKVFLECVQDMDHENMFWYRQDPGLGLRLIYFSYDVKMKEKGDIPEGYSVSREKKERFSLILESASTNQTSMYLCASRGTSGLGDEQFFGPGTRLTVL.